The T cell receptor (beta chain) described here comes from a study of T-cell reconstitution after alpha-beta-depleted transplantation in children. TCRbeta library preparation incorporated unique molecular identifiers. TCRdb recomputed calls from the PCR reads with MiXCR, one row per CDR3 protein. The sample holds some 600,000 distinct CDR3 sequences, roughly 15% seen once. The V segment lost 4 bases and the J segment 1 base; nucleotides outside the gene matches: 7. The V gene's germline CDR1 is SEHNR and CDR2 FQNEAQ (reference sequence). The CDR3 is 16 residues long. The table lists this clonotype with many counts.

V gene TRBV7-9 combines with J gene TRBJ2-4; TRBD2 matches 7 bases. The clonotype comes from a human donor who donated a stem cell graft to a child with acute myeloid leukemia. The sample consisted of PBMCs from the stem cell graft donor, taken from the stem cell graft. CDR3 region: CASSSASGGAKNIQYF. Written as DNA, the CDR3 is TGTGCCAGCAGCTCGGCTAGCGGTGGGGCCAAAAACATTCAGTACTTC.